The 21 T cell receptor beta chains in this list originate from one sample, sequenced in a study of CD8 T cells in Susac syndrome. RNA was extracted with the RNeasy kit, and a quantity of about 0.45 to 1 ug was reverse transcribed using random hexamers. Each CDR3 protein is one row after TCRdb ran MiXCR on the immunoSEQ multiplex PCR reads. The sample lists fewer than 90,000 distinct CDR3 sequences, approximately 95% occurring once. Input material: CD8+ T cells from PBMCs. These receptors all come from a human donor with Susac syndrome.

Regarding this clonotype: Likely a read error: the CDR3 ends without its conserved phenylalanine or tryptophan. The limits of the CDR3 on the DNA are not certain, so only TCRdb's listed CDR3 is given. The V gene is TRBV12-3 or TRBV12-4, the J gene TRBJ1-1; TRBD1 is the table's D call and was not checked against the DNA. With termini counted, the CDR3 has 13 amino acids. This chain's CDR3 is CASGDILNTEALI.

Here the CDR3 reads CASSPGQGALNYGYTF. CDR3 sequence (DNA): TGTGCCAGCAGCCCGGGACAGGGGGCTCTAAACTATGGCTACACCTTC. The chain employs TRBV7-9 and TRBJ1-2; TRBD1 matches 12 bases. The V and J ends lost 5 bases and 2 bases, in that order; junction bases with no gene match: 6. Germline V gives CDR1 SEHNR, CDR2 FQNEAQ (reference sequence). The CDR3 totals 16 residues.

J is TRBJ1-1 and V is TRBV7-9, with no clear D. The CDR3 contains 11 residues. V was shortened by 5 bases and J by 8 bases, with 9 bases between the two germline ends. Germline loops: CDR1 SEHNR, CDR2 FQNEAQ (reference sequence). CDR3 amino acids: CASSPQWEAFF. The CDR3 nucleotides are TGTGCCAGCAGCCCTCAGTGGGAAGCTTTCTTT.

The chain links TRBV24-1 to TRBJ1-5; unclear D gene. V was shortened by 6 bases and J by 0 bases, with 8 bases between the two germline ends. The CDR3 runs to 14 residues. The germline V gene has CDR1 KGHDR and CDR2 SFDVKD. CDR3 in amino acids: CATSPLDSNQPQHF. CDR3 nucleotides: TGTGCCACCAGTCCCCTGGATAGCAATCAGCCCCAGCATTTT.

The genes are TRBV25-1 and TRBJ2-7; D possibly corresponds to TRBD2 (5 bases). The CDR3 covers 14 residues. The germline V and J ends were trimmed by 3 bases and 3 bases, with 12 bases remaining between them. Germline assignment: CDR1 MGHDK and CDR2 SYGVNS. The DNA for the CDR3 is TGTGCCAGCAGTGACTCGGAAGGGAGCTACGAGCAGTACTTC. This translates into CASSDSEGSYEQYF.

The rearrangement links TRBV29-1 to TRBJ1-1; weak D call: TRBD1 (5 bases). Trimming pared 6 bases from V and 1 base from J, leaving 15 bases between. The CDR3 is 14 amino acids. Germline V gene data show CDR1 as SQVTM and CDR2 as ANQGSEA. In nucleotides, the CDR3 is TGCAGCGTCCGGGACCTTCCTCCGAACACTGAAGCTTTCTTT. Amino acid sequence: CSVRDLPPNTEAFF.

The J gene is TRBJ1-1, the V gene TRBV29-1; no firm D call. The CDR3 length is 13 residues. Trimming took 0 bases from V and 4 from J, leaving 9 bases between them. In germline, CDR1 is SQVTM, CDR2 ANQGSEA. CDR3 in amino acids: CSVEEYSGTEAFF. The CDR3, as DNA: TGCAGCGTTGAAGAGTATTCGGGCACTGAAGCTTTCTTT.

J is TRBJ2-7 and V is TRBV27, with TRBD1 matching over 7 bases. CDR1 and CDR2 (germline): MNHEY, SMNVEV (reference sequence). This CDR3 contains 13 residues. V shed 5 bases and J 3 bases; nucleotides not matched to a gene: 4. CDR3 residues: CASSRQGFYEQYF. The CDR3 DNA is TGTGCCAGCAGTCGACAGGGATTCTACGAGCAGTACTTC.

This clonotype appeared a single time. The J gene is TRBJ2-7, the V gene TRBV6-5; D might be TRBD1 (6 bases). CDR1 and CDR2 from the germline V gene are MNHEY and SVGAGI. There are 14 residues in the CDR3. Trimming removed 8 bases from V and 0 bases from J, with 14 bases in between. CDR3 in DNA: TGTGCCAGCTCTGACAGGTCGAGCTCCTACGAGCAGTACTTC. Translation: CASSDRSSSYEQYF.

The chain employs TRBV5-1 and TRBJ2-3; no definite D call. Germline CDR1 and CDR2: SGHRS and YFSETQ. Trimming removed 4 bases from V and 1 base from J, with 10 bases in between. This CDR3 region has 14 residues. As DNA, the CDR3 is TGCGCCAGCAGCAGGGATACTGGCACAGATACGCAGTATTTT. Translated: CASSRDTGTDTQYF.

CDR3 protein: CASSLGGEENTEAFF. The CDR3 nucleotides are TGTGCCAGCAGCTTAGGGGGGGAGGAGAACACTGAAGCTTTCTTT. The rearrangement links TRBV13 to TRBJ1-1; D may be TRBD1 (5 bases). The CDR3 runs to 15 residues. The ends were cut back, 0 bases at V and 1 base at J, with 9 bases in the middle. CDR1 is PRHDT, CDR2 FYEKMQ, per germline (reference sequence).

The DNA of the CDR3 is TGTGCTAGTGTTTTTTCCAGCGACGAGAACACCGGGGAGCTGTTTTTT. Translating gives CASVFSSDENTGELFF. This chain links TRBV12-5 with TRBJ2-2; no clear D gene. The V and J ends lost 7 bases and 1 base respectively, with 16 bases between them. This CDR3 region has 16 residues. Germline assignment: CDR1 LGHNT and CDR2 FRNRAP.

As DNA, the CDR3 is TGTGCCAGCAGTTTAGCGACGGGGCGCCGCGAGCAGTACTTC. This translates into CASSLATGRREQYF. The V call is TRBV27, the J call TRBJ2-7; TRBD1 or TRBD2 may be the D gene (5 bases each). The length of the CDR3 is 14 residues. The ends were cut back, 2 bases at V and 6 bases at J, with 14 bases in the middle. The germline gives CDR1 MNHEY, CDR2 SMNVEV (reference sequence).

The chain is built from TRBV9 and TRBJ1-3; D ambiguous. Per the germline V gene, CDR1 is SGDLS and CDR2 is YYNGEE. The CDR3 is made up of 14 amino acids. Trimming removed 4 bases at V and 0 bases at J, with 8 bases between. The CDR3 protein is CASSPGDSGNTIYF. CDR3 coding DNA: TGTGCCAGCAGCCCCGGGGACTCTGGAAACACCATATATTTT. The variable domain in full, with the rest retrieved from reference TRBV9 and TRBJ1-3, is DSGVTQTPKHLITATGQRVTLRCSPRSGDLSVYWYQQSLDQGLQFLIQYYNGEERAKGNILERFSAQQFPDLHSELNLSSLELGDSALYFCASSPGDSGNTIYFGEGSWLTVV.

This clonotype was found once. The V gene is TRBV29-1, the J gene TRBJ2-5; D is unclear. Trimming took 7 bases from V and 0 from J, leaving 15 bases between them. This CDR3 has 14 amino acids. In germline, CDR1 is SQVTM, CDR2 ANQGSEA. For the CDR3, the DNA is TGCAGCGCCCACTTACTGACGGACCAAGAGACCCAGTACTTC. This translates into CSAHLLTDQETQYF.

DNA of the CDR3: TGTGCCAGCAGCTTTAGCGGAGATCAAGAGACCCAGTACTTC. Its protein product is CASSFSGDQETQYF. The chain combines TRBV7-2 with TRBJ2-5, with a possible D match to TRBD2 (6 bases). Germline V gene sequence: CDR1 SGHTA, CDR2 FQGNSA. The length of the CDR3 is 14 residues. V was pared by 3 bases and J by 2 bases, with 10 bases between.

The gene calls are TRBV4-2 and TRBJ2-5; D remains ambiguous. The CDR3 has 14 residues. Germline V gene sequence: CDR1 LGHNA, CDR2 YNFKEQ. Trimming pared 4 bases from V and 4 bases from J, leaving 13 bases between. In DNA, the CDR3 is TGTGCCAGCAGCCTGAAGATGGGGATAGAGACCCAGTACTTC. Residues: CASSLKMGIETQYF.

In its sample, this clonotype was seen once. J is TRBJ1-1 and V is TRBV4-1; D not certain. Looked up from germline, CDR1 is MGHRA and CDR2 is YSYEKL. This CDR3 has 14 residues. V shed 5 bases and J shed 2 bases, with 12 bases lying between them. CDR3 coding DNA: TGCGCCAGCAGCGCCAAGACGGATAACACTGAAGCTTTCTTT. The encoded protein is CASSAKTDNTEAFF.

J is TRBJ1-2 and V is TRBV5-6; unclear D gene. CDR3 length equals 13 residues. CDR1 SGHDT and CDR2 YYEEEE come from the germline V gene. The V and J ends lost 0 bases and 6 bases respectively, with 9 bases between them. In DNA form, the CDR3 reads TGTGCCAGCAGCTTGGGCAGCCCCGATGGCTACACCTTC. Translated: CASSLGSPDGYTF.

The chain couples TRBV30 to TRBJ1-2; TRBD1 might be the D (6 bases). There are 11 residues in the CDR3. The V end lost 5 bases, the J end lost 2 bases, and 6 bases lay between the germline ends. Looked up from germline, CDR1 is GTSNPN and CDR2 is SVGIG (reference sequence). Written as DNA, the CDR3 is TGTGCCTGGGGACAGAACTATGGCTACACCTTC. Translated, it gives CAWGQNYGYTF.

The chain combines TRBV28 with TRBJ2-1, with D possibly being TRBD1 (6 bases). The germline CDR1 and CDR2 sequences are MDHEN and SYDVKM. Trimming removed 6 bases from V and 0 bases from J, with 12 bases in between. CDR3 length: 15 amino acids. CDR3 loop: CASRPTGSSYNEQFF. CDR3 nucleotides: TGTGCCAGCAGACCAACAGGGAGCTCCTACAATGAGCAGTTCTTC.